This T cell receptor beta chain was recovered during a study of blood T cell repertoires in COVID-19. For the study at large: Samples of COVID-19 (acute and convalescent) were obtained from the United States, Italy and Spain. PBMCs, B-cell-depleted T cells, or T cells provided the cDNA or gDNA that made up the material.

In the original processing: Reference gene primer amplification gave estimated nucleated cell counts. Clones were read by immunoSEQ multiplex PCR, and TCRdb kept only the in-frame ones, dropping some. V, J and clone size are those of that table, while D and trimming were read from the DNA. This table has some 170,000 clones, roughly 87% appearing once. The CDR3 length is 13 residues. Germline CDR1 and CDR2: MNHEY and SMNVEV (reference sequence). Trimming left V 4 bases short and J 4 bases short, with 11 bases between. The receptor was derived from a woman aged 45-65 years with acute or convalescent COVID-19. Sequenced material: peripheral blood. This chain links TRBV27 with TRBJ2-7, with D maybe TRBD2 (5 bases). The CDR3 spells CASSSAGGYEQYF. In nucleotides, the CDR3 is TGTGCCAGCAGTTCCGCGGGCGGGTACGAGCAGTACTTC.